One sample yielded the 15 T cell receptor beta chains listed below, sequenced in a study of T cells in Graves' hyperthyroidism and ophthalmopathy. The CDR3 regions of TCR beta were amplified from RNA transcripts. HTBI primers were employed in a first-round RT-PCR of the TCR CDR3. TCRdb recomputed calls from the multiplex PCR reads with MiXCR, one row per CDR3 protein. The table has about 350,000 distinct CDR3 sequences, over 11% seen once. The source material was blood. The receptors here all came from a woman between 25 and 40 years old with Graves' hyperthyroidism.

The chain combines TRBV3-1 with TRBJ2-2; D is perhaps TRBD2 (6 bases). V lost 5 bases to trimming and J lost 1 base, with 8 bases between them. The CDR3 covers 14 residues. CDR1 and CDR2 (germline): LGHDT, YNNKEL (reference sequence). The CDR3 coding sequence is TGTGCCAGCAGCGGGGAGGAGAACACCGGGGAGCTGTTTTTT. It yields the protein CASSGEENTGELFF.

This chain connects TRBV6-2 or TRBV6-3 to TRBJ1-5; a possible D gene is TRBD1 (5 bases). The CDR3 totals 17 residues. V was clipped by 6 bases and J by 1 base, with 19 bases between them. The V gene's germline CDR1 is MNHEY and CDR2 SVGEGT. CDR3 loop: CASSVGYRGRSNQPQHF. CDR3 DNA sequence: TGTGCCAGCAGCGTAGGATATAGGGGTCGAAGCAATCAGCCCCAGCATTTT.

At least ten counts were recorded for this clonotype. CDR3 loop: CSAGSSQETQYF. In nucleotides, the CDR3 is TGCAGCGCAGGGTCTAGTCAAGAGACCCAGTACTTC. The chain is built from TRBV29-1 and TRBJ2-5, with D possibly matching TRBD1 (5 bases). The V gene lost 7 bases and the J gene lost 2 bases, with 11 bases spanning the gap. Germline CDR1 is SQVTM and CDR2 is ANQGSEA. This CDR3 is 12 amino acids long.

This clonotype appeared many times. The chain uses TRBV28 and TRBJ2-1; D is unclear. CDR1 and CDR2 from the germline V gene are MDHEN and SYDVKM. The CDR3 runs 14 residues. The ends were cut back, 0 bases at V and 8 bases at J, with 11 bases in the middle. The CDR3 is CASSLWAGNDEQFF. The CDR3 DNA sequence: TGTGCCAGCAGTTTATGGGCAGGTAACGATGAGCAGTTCTTC.

This clonotype showed up many times. V is TRBV28 and J is TRBJ2-7; D is uncertain. This CDR3 has 11 amino acids. Looked up from germline, CDR1 is MDHEN and CDR2 is SYDVKM. Trimming took 5 bases from V and 5 from J, leaving 7 bases between them. The CDR3 here is CASSQADEQYF. CDR3 nucleotides: TGTGCCAGCAGTCAGGCGGACGAGCAGTACTTC.

This clonotype was recorded a few times. The chain joins TRBV27 to TRBJ2-4, with TRBD2 identical over 7 bases. Trimming removed 0 bases from V and 10 bases from J; junction bases left unmatched: 3. The V gene's germline CDR1 is MNHEY and CDR2 SMNVEV (reference sequence). The CDR3 runs to 13 residues. The CDR3 sequence is CASSLSVRGIQYF. CDR3 bases: TGTGCCAGCAGTTTATCTGTGCGGGGGATTCAGTACTTC.

The chain couples TRBV7-9 to TRBJ2-3, with D perhaps assigned TRBD1 or TRBD2 (5 bases each). Trimming shortened V by 6 bases and J by 0 bases, and 16 bases separated the two germline ends. CDR1 and CDR2 (germline): SEHNR, FQNEAQ (reference sequence). The CDR3 extends over 16 amino acids. In DNA, the CDR3 is TGTGCCAGCAGTACGCAATGGGACCAGAGCACAGATACGCAGTATTTT. Its protein is CASSTQWDQSTDTQYF.

This clonotype was picked up many times. The chain joins TRBV24-1 to TRBJ2-7, with D uncertain. CDR1 and CDR2 (germline): KGHDR, SFDVKD. The CDR3 extends over 12 amino acids. V shed 8 bases and J shed 2 bases, with 9 bases lying between them. The DNA for the CDR3 is TGTGCCACCAAGGGCGGACCCTACGAGCAGTACTTC. As protein: CATKGGPYEQYF.

This clonotype came up many times. The CDR3 nucleotides are TGCAGTGCCGTCCCTCCGGGGCGATCCTACAATGAGCAGTTCTTC. The encoded protein is CSAVPPGRSYNEQFF. V gene TRBV20-1 combines with J gene TRBJ2-1, with D possibly called TRBD1 or TRBD2 (5 bases each). Deletions cut 6 bases from V and 1 base from J, with 16 bases between. The CDR3 length is 15 residues. Germline CDR1 is DFQATT and CDR2 is SNEGSKA (reference sequence).

A note on this clonotype: This may be a read error: a much more frequent sequence differs by one nucleotide. The gene calls are TRBV20-1 and TRBJ2-3; D may match TRBD1 or TRBD2 (6 bases each). V was clipped by 0 bases and J by 5 bases, with 18 bases between them. Germline CDR1 reads DFQATT; CDR2 reads SNEGSKA (reference sequence). The CDR3 has 16 residues. The CDR3 sequence: CSARDLAGAGIDTQYF. DNA of the CDR3: TGCAGTGCTAGAGATCTGGCAGGGGCGGGGATAGATACGCAGTATTTT.

This clonotype appeared many times. The V gene is TRBV6-2 or TRBV6-3, the J gene TRBJ1-1; D is unclear. Germline V gene data show CDR1 as MNHEY and CDR2 as SVGEGT. This CDR3 has 12 residues. V lost 4 bases, J lost 11 bases, and 14 bases lay in between. The CDR3 is CASSWSPQSAFF. The CDR3 bases are TGTGCCAGCAGTTGGTCCCCTCAGAGCGCTTTCTTT.

The gene calls are TRBV9 and TRBJ1-1, with D unresolved. Trimming cost V 1 base and J 5 bases, with 12 bases left between them. Germline CDR1 SGDLS, CDR2 YYNGEE. The CDR3 covers 14 residues. The DNA for the CDR3 is TGTGCCAGCAGCGTATCCACTCTTCGGACTGAAGCTTTCTTT. Its protein product is CASSVSTLRTEAFF.

This clonotype was detected many times. The chain joins TRBV28 to TRBJ2-5; 8 bases line up with TRBD2. The trim removed 8 bases at V and 2 bases at J, leaving 7 bases unmatched. CDR3 length: 14 residues. The V gene's germline CDR1 is MDHEN and CDR2 SYDVKM. The CDR3 loop is CASASSGQQETQYF. CDR3 in DNA: TGTGCCAGCGCGTCTAGCGGGCAACAAGAGACCCAGTACTTC.

The CDR3 DNA reads TGTGCCAGCAGTGAATTGGCGGGGAGCGGAGCTTTCTTT. Translation: CASSELAGSGAFF. This chain uses TRBV6-1 with TRBJ1-1; D unclear. This CDR3 region has 13 residues. CDR1 and CDR2 (germline): MNHNS, SASEGT. V was pared by 2 bases and J by 10 bases, with 14 bases between.

This clonotype was counted many times. The chain links TRBV20-1 to TRBJ2-3; 7 positions agree with TRBD2. Germline-derived CDR1 and CDR2 are DFQATT and SNEGSKA (reference sequence). The CDR3 spans 14 residues. The V gene end was trimmed by 3 bases and the J gene end by 1 base; junction bases not matched to a gene: 4. CDR3 coding DNA: TGCAGTGCTAGCCCGGGACTACGCACAGATACGCAGTATTTT. Its translation is CSASPGLRTDTQYF.